This record covers a single T cell receptor beta chain. As yet, its antigen is unknown. This entry belongs to a study of CD8+CD57+ T cells in acquired aplastic anemia. Study results and caveats: Comparison of patients with controls identified 25 to 30 shared CD8+ CDR3 sequences. Statistical testing detected no significant gap in CD8+ Simpson's diversity between patients and controls.

This CDR3 spans 13 amino acids. V was clipped by 5 bases and J by 6 bases, with 11 bases between them. Germline CDR1 SEHNR, CDR2 FQNEAQ (reference sequence). For sequencing, patients were chosen who had shown expansion of CD8+CD57+ cells by flow cytometry. Severe acquired aplastic anemia was the diagnosis recorded for all patients. Genomic DNA, serving as template, underwent TCR beta VDJ and CDR3 profiling. Using its own MiXCR run on the reads, TCRdb lists one record per CDR3 protein. The table has about 98,000 distinct CDR3 sequences, about 66% seen once. The sequenced sample was sorted CD4+, CD8+, or CD8+CD57+ T cells (not recorded which) from PBMCs. The source of this sequence is a human donor with aplastic anemia. V and J are TRBV7-9 and TRBJ2-1; a weak D match, TRBD2 (6 bases). DNA of the CDR3: TGTGCCAGCAGCCTGACTAGTTTCAATGAGCAGTTCTTC. Its translation: CASSLTSFNEQFF. Drawing the rest from reference TRBV7-9 and TRBJ2-1, the complete variable domain is DTGVSQNPRHKITKRGQNVTFRCDPISEHNRLYWYRQTLGQGPEFLTYFQNEAQLEKSRLLSDRFSAERPKGSFSTLEIQRTEQGDSAMYLCASSLTSFNEQFFGPGTRLTVL.